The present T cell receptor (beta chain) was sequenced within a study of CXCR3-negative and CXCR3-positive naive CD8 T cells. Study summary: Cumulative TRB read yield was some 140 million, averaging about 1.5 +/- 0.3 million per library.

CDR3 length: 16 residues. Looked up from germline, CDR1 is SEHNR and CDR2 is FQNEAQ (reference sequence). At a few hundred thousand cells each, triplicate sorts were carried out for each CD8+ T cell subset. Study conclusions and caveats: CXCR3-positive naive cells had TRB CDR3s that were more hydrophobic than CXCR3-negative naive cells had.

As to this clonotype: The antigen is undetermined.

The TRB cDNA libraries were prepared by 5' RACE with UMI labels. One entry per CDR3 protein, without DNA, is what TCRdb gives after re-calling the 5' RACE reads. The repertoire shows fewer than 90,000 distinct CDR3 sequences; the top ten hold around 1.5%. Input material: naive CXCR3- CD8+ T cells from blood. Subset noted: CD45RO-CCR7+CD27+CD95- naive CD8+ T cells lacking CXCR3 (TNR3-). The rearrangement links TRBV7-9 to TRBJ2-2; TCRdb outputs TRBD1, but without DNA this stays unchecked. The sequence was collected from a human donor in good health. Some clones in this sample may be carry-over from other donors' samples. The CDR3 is CASSLAPGDNTGELFF.